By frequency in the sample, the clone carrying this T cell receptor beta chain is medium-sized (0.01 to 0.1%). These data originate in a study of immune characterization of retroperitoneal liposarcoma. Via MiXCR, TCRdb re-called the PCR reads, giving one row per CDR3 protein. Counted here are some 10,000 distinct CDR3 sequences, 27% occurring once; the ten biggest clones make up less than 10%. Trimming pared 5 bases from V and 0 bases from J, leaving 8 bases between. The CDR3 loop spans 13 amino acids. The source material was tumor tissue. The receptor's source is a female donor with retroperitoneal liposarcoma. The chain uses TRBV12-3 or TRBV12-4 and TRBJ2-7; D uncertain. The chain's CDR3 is CASSMDGSYEQYF. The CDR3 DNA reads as TGTGCCAGCAGTATGGACGGCTCCTACGAGCAGTACTTC.